The entry below describes one T cell receptor beta chain. The data derive from a study of OX40 agonist ivuxolimab in advanced cancers. Study background: The patients received agonistic anti-OX40 (CD134) antibody ivuxolimab.

Libraries were prepared by immunoSEQ multiplex PCR; TCRdb keeps only in-frame clonotypes and omits some of them. The table shows about 50,000 clones, with around 90% occurring only once. This specimen consisted of CD4+ or CD8+ T cells sorted from blood, obtained in a trial of the OX40 agonist ivuxolimab. This receptor was identified in an adult with an advanced solid tumor such as melanoma, head and neck, liver or kidney cancer.

CDR3 sequence (DNA): TGTGCCAGCAGCCAAGATCGGGGACAGGGAGGGGAAAAACTGTTTTTT. It translates to CASSQDRGQGGEKLFF. The V and J genes are TRBV4-2 and TRBJ1-4, with 9 bases lining up with TRBD1. Unmatched junction bases numbered 7, after V lost 0 bases and J lost 8 bases. The CDR3 consists of 16 residues. Per the germline V gene, CDR1 is LGHNA and CDR2 is YNFKEQ.